This TCR beta chain originates from a study of cytomegalovirus exposure and HLA in healthy donors. The CDR3 is 15 amino acids. Between the trimmed V and J ends, which lost 3 bases and 1 base, there was a span of 12 bases. From germline, CDR1 is SGHTA and CDR2 FQGNSA. Both 60 Vbeta primers and 13 Jbeta primers went into the PCR. TCRdb's copy holds only in-frame clones and misses some; the assay was immunoSEQ multiplex PCR. Of about 140,000 clones listed, around 80% are singletons. The TCR originated in a woman between 40 and 55 years old in good health and CMV-seronegative. Sequencing was carried out using PBMCs. The rearrangement links TRBV7-2 to TRBJ2-5, with D possibly TRBD1 on 6 matching bases. The CDR3: CASSLRQATQETQYF. CDR3 in DNA: TGTGCCAGCAGCTTGAGACAGGCGACCCAAGAGACCCAGTACTTC. The entire variable domain, with the rest obtained from reference TRBV7-2 and TRBJ2-5, is as follows: GAGVSQSPSNKVTEKGKDVELRCDPISGHTALYWYRQSLGQGLEFLIYFQGNSAPDKSGLPSDRFSAERTGGSVSTLTIQRTQQEDSAVYLCASSLRQATQETQYFGPGTRLLVL.